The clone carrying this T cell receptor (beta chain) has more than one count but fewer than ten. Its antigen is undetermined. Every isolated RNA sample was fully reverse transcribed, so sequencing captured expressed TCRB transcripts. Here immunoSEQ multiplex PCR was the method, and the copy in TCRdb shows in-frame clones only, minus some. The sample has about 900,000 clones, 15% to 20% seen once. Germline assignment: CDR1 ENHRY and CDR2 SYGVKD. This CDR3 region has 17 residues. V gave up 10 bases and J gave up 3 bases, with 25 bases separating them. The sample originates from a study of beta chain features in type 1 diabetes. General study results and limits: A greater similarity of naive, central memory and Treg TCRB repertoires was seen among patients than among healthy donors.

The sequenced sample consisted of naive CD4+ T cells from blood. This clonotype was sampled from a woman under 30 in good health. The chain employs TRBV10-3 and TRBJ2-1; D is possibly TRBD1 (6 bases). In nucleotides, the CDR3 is TGTGCCAGCAGCCGAGGACAGTTACTCCACTACTACAATGAGCAGTTCTTC. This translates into CASSRGQLLHYYNEQFF.